This T cell receptor (beta chain) is drawn from a study of beta chain features in type 1 diabetes. The investigators reverse transcribed all of the isolated RNA, so they sequenced expressed TCRB transcripts. Profiled with immunoSEQ multiplex PCR; TCRdb holds only in-frame clones, not every one. The sample contains around 150,000 clones, 8.1% of which appear only once. Germline CDR1 reads SNHLY; CDR2 reads FYNNEI. The CDR3 has 14 residues. V lost 5 bases to trimming and J lost 4 bases; unmatched junction nucleotides: 4. The chain uses TRBV2 and TRBJ2-3, with 9 bases aligning to TRBD1. Sequenced input: central memory CD4+ T cells from blood. The source of this sequence is a man aged 18 to 29 in good health. CDR3 sequence reads: CASSLDRGSDTQYF. The CDR3 DNA sequence: TGTGCCAGCAGTCTGGACAGGGGCTCAGATACGCAGTATTTT.